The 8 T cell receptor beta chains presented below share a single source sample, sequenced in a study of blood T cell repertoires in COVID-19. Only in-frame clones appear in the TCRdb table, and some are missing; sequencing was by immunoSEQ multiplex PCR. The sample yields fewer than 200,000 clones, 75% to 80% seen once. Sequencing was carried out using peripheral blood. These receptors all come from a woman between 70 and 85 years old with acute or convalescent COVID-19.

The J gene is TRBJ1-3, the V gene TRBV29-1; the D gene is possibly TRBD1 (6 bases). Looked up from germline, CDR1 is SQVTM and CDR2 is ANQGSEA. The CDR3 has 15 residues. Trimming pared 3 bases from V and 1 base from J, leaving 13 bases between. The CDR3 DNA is TGCAGCGTTGACCCAGGGGTCGGGTCTGGAAACACCATATATTTT. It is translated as CSVDPGVGSGNTIYF.

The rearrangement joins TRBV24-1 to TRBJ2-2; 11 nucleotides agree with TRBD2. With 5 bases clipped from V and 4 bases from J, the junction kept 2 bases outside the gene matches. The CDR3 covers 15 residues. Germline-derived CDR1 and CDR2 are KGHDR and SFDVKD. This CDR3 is CATSVLAGGTGELFF. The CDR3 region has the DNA TGTGCCACCAGTGTCCTAGCGGGAGGCACCGGGGAGCTGTTTTTT.

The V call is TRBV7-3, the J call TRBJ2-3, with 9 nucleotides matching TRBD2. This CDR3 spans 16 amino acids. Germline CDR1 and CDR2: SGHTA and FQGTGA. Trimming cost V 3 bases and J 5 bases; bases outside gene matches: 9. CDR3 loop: CASSLRLAGLGDTQYF. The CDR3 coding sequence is TGTGCCAGCAGCTTGCGGCTAGCGGGACTGGGAGATACGCAGTATTTT.

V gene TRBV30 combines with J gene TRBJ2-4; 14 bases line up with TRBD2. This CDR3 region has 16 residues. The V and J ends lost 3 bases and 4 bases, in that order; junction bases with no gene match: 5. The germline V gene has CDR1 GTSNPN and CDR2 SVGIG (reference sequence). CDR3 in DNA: TGTGCCTGGAGGGGGACTAGCGGGAGTTTAAAAAACATTCAGTACTTC. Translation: CAWRGTSGSLKNIQYF.

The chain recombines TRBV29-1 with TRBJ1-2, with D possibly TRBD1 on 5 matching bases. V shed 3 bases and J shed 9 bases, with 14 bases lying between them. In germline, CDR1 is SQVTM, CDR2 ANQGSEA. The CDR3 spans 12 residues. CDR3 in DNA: TGCAGCGTTGACAGGGCAGAAAACAGCTACACCTTC. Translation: CSVDRAENSYTF.

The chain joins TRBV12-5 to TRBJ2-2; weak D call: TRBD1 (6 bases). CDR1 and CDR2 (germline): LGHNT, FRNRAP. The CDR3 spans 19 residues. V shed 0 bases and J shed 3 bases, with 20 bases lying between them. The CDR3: CASGLVLIPRQGHTGELFF. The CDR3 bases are TGTGCTAGTGGTTTGGTACTCATTCCGCGTCAGGGGCACACCGGGGAGCTGTTTTTT.

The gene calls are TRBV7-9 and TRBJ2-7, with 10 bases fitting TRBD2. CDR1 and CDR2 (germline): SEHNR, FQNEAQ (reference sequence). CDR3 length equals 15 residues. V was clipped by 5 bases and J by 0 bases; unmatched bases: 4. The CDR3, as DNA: TGTGCCAGCAGCCAGGGACTAGCGAGCTCCTACGAGCAGTACTTC. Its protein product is CASSQGLASSYEQYF.

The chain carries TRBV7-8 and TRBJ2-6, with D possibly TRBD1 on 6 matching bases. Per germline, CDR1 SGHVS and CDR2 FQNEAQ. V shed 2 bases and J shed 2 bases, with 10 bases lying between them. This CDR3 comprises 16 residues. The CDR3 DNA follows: TGTGCCAGCAGCTTAAATTCAGGGGCTGGGGCCAACGTCCTGACTTTC. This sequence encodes CASSLNSGAGANVLTF.